This T cell receptor beta chain originates from a study of blood T cell repertoires in COVID-19. Methods used by the authors: It was from reference gene primer amplification that nucleated cell counts were estimated. Profiled with immunoSEQ multiplex PCR; TCRdb holds only in-frame clones, not every one. The V and J calls and the clone size are those of that table, but D and trimming were determined from the DNA. This sample yields about 97,000 clones, of which 75% to 95% are seen a single time; about 4% belongs to the top ten. Trimming pared 9 bases from V and 1 base from J, leaving 15 bases between. The CDR3 contains 14 residues. CDR1 is LNHDA, CDR2 SQIVND, per germline (reference sequence).

This clonotype was sampled from a man in his late teens or twenties with acute or convalescent COVID-19. The sample was peripheral blood. The chain uses TRBV19 and TRBJ1-1, with D possibly being TRBD1 (5 bases). The CDR3 DNA sequence: TGTGCCAGCAGTGGGGGGGAAGGGAACACTGAAGCTTTCTTT. It codes for CASSGGEGNTEAFF.